The entry below gives a single T cell receptor beta chain sequence along with its context. The antigen it recognizes is unknown. Per-base quality was not reported, and no clone a single base away is much larger than it. The data derive from a study of T-cell memory formation after mild COVID-19 (dated by TCRdb to about 2021). Some background on the complete study: Most TCR sequence clusters were specific to one of the two donors. Two young, previously healthy adult volunteers, one female and one male, were included in the cohort. T-cell clones expanding and contracting after mild COVID-19 in two donors were tracked by longitudinal TCRalpha and TCRbeta repertoire sequencing. The paper's findings and limits, for the study overall: The second-wave clones that peaked on day 37 were not confirmed to be SARS-CoV-2 specific. The detection of some responding clones in pre-infection memory suggests that pre-existing cross-reactive memory T cells joined the SARS-CoV-2 response. Contracting CD4+ clones were found mainly in CM and EM memory subsets, while CD8+ clones were enriched in EMRA. Only two mild cases were covered by the study, and larger cohorts that include severe cases with pre-infection samples were considered necessary. Clones that contracted from day 15 to 85 showed balanced CD4/CD8 phenotypes, whereas a second wave of clones that expanded from day 15 to 37 leaned towards CD4+.

From the cysteine up to the phenylalanine, the CDR3 has a length of 12 residues. Left in the record is the CDR3 DNA by itself, 36 bases read in frame from the first base. Sequences SGHTS (CDR1) and YDEGEE (CDR2) are obtained from the germline V gene. V is trimmed back by 4 bases and J by 8 bases, and the junction contains 5 bases that no gene match accounts for. Ficoll-Paque density gradient centrifugation was the method used to isolate PBMCs. Instrument on record: Illumina NovaSeq 6000. cDNA libraries for TCRalpha and TCRbeta were prepared by 5'RACE using constant-segment primers, with sample barcodes and unique molecular identifiers added. RNA was extracted from every sample with Trizol reagent. Libraries were amplified in two PCR steps, with a second sample barcode and Illumina TruSeq adapters added in the second step. Libraries were sequenced on an Illumina NovaSeq with 2 x 150 bp paired-end reads. Per the authors' processing: The reads were demultiplexed and collapsed into UMI-guided consensus sequences using migec v1.2.7. Using mixcr v2.1.11, UMI consensuses were aligned to TRA and TRB V and J templates and then assembled into clonotypes. A clonotype was counted as expanded or contracted only when both edgeR and NoisET called the clonotype significant, with the noise models trained on biological replicates. For edgeR calls, the cutoffs were a false discovery rate-adjusted p below 0.01 and a log2 fold-change threshold of 1. PCA with hierarchical clustering of max-normalized trajectories of the 1000 most abundant clonotypes was used as exploratory dynamics analysis. Separately sequenced CD4+ and CD8+ repertoires were used to assign the CD4 or CD8 phenotype of responding clones. The raw public reads went through TCRdb reprocessing: fastp at Q25, MiXCR clone calling, in-frame beta chains kept. Under each unique CDR3 protein, matching rows form one entry showing the most common genes and DNA. The V and J calls, along with clone size, are taken from TCRdb and not from the paper's own processing. A total of 350,000 to 400,000 distinct CDR3 sequences appear in this sample, over 20% of them only once. Of the sample, approximately 13% is held by the ten largest clones.

This clonotype was obtained from an adult woman who had mild COVID-19 (a few samples of this study predate the infection). The sample titles of this study are shuffled in the database, so cell type and time point are left out; the donor was told from shared clones. The chain is encoded by TRBV5-8 joined to TRBJ1-2; TRBD1 agrees with 7 junctional bases. Sequenced material: PBMCs or a T cell subset sorted from them (not recorded which). The nucleotides read TGTGCCAGCAGCCTTTACAGGGGCGGCTACACCTTC. The resulting protein is CASSLYRGGYTF. When the CDR3 is completed using the reference TRBV5-8 and TRBJ1-2 genes on either side, the full variable domain is EAGVTQSPTHLIKTRGQQATLRCSPISGHTSVYWYQQALGLGLQFLLWYDEGEERNRGNFPPRFSGRQFPNYSSELNVNALELEDSALYLCASSLYRGGYTFGSGTRLTVV.